These 25 T cell receptor beta chains share one sample of origin, sequenced in a study of control samples from healthy donors and cancer patients. The protocol was immunoSEQ multiplex PCR, while the TCRdb copy is restricted to in-frame clones and leaves out a portion. The table shows roughly 130,000 clones, with 91% occurring only once. Sample: blood. These receptors all come from a man aged 18 to 29 in good health.

V and J are TRBV27 and TRBJ1-5; D remains unclear. The CDR3 contains 16 residues. The V end was cut by 0 bases, the J end by 0 bases, with 9 bases between. Germline V gene sequence: CDR1 MNHEY, CDR2 SMNVEV (reference sequence). Here the CDR3 reads CASSLSGTNSNQPQHF. The CDR3 nucleotides are TGTGCCAGCAGTTTATCGGGAACTAATAGCAATCAGCCCCAGCATTTT.

This rearrangement joins TRBV5-6 to TRBJ2-7; perhaps D is TRBD1 or TRBD2 (5 bases each). This CDR3 has 16 amino acids. Trimming removed 2 bases at V and 2 bases at J, with 17 bases between. Germline CDR1 SGHDT, CDR2 YYEEEE. The CDR3 nucleotides read TGTGCCAGCAGCTTTCTCTCCGGGACCCAGCCCTACGAGCAGTACTTC. Translating it yields CASSFLSGTQPYEQYF.

The chain is built from TRBV12-5 and TRBJ2-1; D gene unclear. In germline, CDR1 is LGHNT, CDR2 FRNRAP. This CDR3 is built from 11 residues. With 3 bases removed from V and 5 bases from J, the gap between germline ends came to 2 bases. CDR3 loop: CASGFDNEQFF. The CDR3 bases are TGTGCTAGTGGTTTCGACAATGAGCAGTTCTTC. The full variable domain, in which reference TRBV12-5 and TRBJ2-1 provide the parts outside the CDR3, is DARVTQTPRHKVTEMGQEVTMRCQPILGHNTVFWYRQTMMQGLELLAYFRNRAPLDDSGMPKDRFSAEMPDATLATLKIQPSEPRDSAVYFCASGFDNEQFFGPGTRLTVL.

The CDR3 nucleotides are TGTGCCAGCAGCCAAGATCCCCGGACTGGCTACAATGAGCAGTTCTTC. It specifies CASSQDPRTGYNEQFF. The rearrangement uses TRBV3-1 (or the pseudogene TRBV3-2) and TRBJ2-1; a weak D match, TRBD2 (5 bases). CDR1 and CDR2 from the germline V gene are LGHDT and YNNKEL (reference sequence). The CDR3 loop spans 16 amino acids. Between the trimmed V and J ends, which lost 0 bases and 3 bases, there was a span of 12 bases.

The chain has TRBV7-3 and TRBJ1-1; the D gene is possibly TRBD1 (6 bases). The germline V gene has CDR1 SGHTA and CDR2 FQGTGA. Trimming took 3 bases from V and 0 from J, leaving 11 bases between them. The CDR3 sequence is 15 residues long. The CDR3 DNA reads TGTGCCAGCAGCTTTCAAGCAGGGGTGAACACTGAAGCTTTCTTT. Protein sequence: CASSFQAGVNTEAFF.

The V call is TRBV18, the J call TRBJ1-2; D ambiguous. The CDR3 consists of 13 residues. Between the trimmed V and J ends, which lost 3 bases and 2 bases, there was a span of 7 bases. Germline V gene lookup returns CDR1 KGHSH and CDR2 LQKENI. DNA for the CDR3: TGTGCCAGCTCACCGTTAGTAAACTATGGCTACACCTTC. Translation gives CASSPLVNYGYTF.

The V and J genes are TRBV10-3 and TRBJ1-2, with D uncertain. With 6 bases removed from V and 3 bases from J, the gap between germline ends came to 14 bases. Germline values: CDR1 ENHRY, CDR2 SYGVKD. The CDR3 is 14 amino acids. The chain's CDR3 is CAIRAGSDHYGYTF. CDR3 coding DNA: TGTGCCATCAGGGCGGGAAGTGATCACTATGGCTACACCTTC.

The rearrangement uses TRBV4-1 and TRBJ2-7, with no clear D. The CDR3 runs to 14 residues. Germline V gene sequence: CDR1 MGHRA, CDR2 YSYEKL. Trimming stripped 0 bases from V and 3 bases from J, with 9 bases between. CDR3 nucleotide sequence: TGCGCCAGCAGCCAAGATGGCAGAAACTACGAGCAGTACTTC. Translated, it gives CASSQDGRNYEQYF.

The chain carries TRBV12-3 or TRBV12-4 and TRBJ2-6; D unclear. This CDR3 has 13 amino acids. Trimming removed 6 bases from V and 4 bases from J, with 7 bases in between. CDR3 loop: CASREGGANVLTF. The CDR3 DNA sequence: TGTGCCAGCAGAGAAGGCGGGGCCAACGTCCTGACTTTC.

This clone was detected once. The chain recombines TRBV6-5 with TRBJ1-5; D call uncertain. There are 13 residues in the CDR3. V dropped 4 bases and J dropped 2 bases, with 6 bases sitting between them. Germline CDR1 is MNHEY and CDR2 is SVGAGI. CDR3 in DNA: TGTGCCAGCAGTTGGCAGGGCAATCAGCCCCAGCATTTT. Its protein product is CASSWQGNQPQHF.

The rearrangement uses TRBV5-4 and TRBJ1-1, with 12 positions matching TRBD1. V was clipped by 10 bases and J by 6 bases; unmatched bases: 4. The CDR3 is made up of 12 amino acids. Germline values: CDR1 SGHNT, CDR2 YYREEE (reference sequence). The CDR3 is CAGGTGGSEAFF. The DNA for the CDR3 is TGTGCCGGAGGGACAGGGGGCTCTGAAGCTTTCTTT.

The chain has TRBV6-5 and TRBJ1-1, with D maybe TRBD1 (6 bases). CDR3 length: 13 amino acids. V shed 6 bases and J shed 5 bases, with 13 bases lying between them. In germline, CDR1 is MNHEY, CDR2 SVGAGI. The CDR3 DNA reads as TGTGCCAGCAGGCCACAGGGAGTAACTGAAGCTTTCTTT. Encoded protein: CASRPQGVTEAFF.

The table lists this clone with a count of one. The gene calls are TRBV29-1 and TRBJ2-3; D is possibly TRBD2 (6 bases). The germline CDR1 and CDR2 sequences are SQVTM and ANQGSEA. The CDR3 has 13 amino acids. Trimming took 7 bases from V and 0 from J, leaving 11 bases between them. CDR3 sequence: CSGAAGSTDTQYF. The DNA of the CDR3 is TGCAGCGGGGCGGCGGGGAGCACAGATACGCAGTATTTT.

The rearrangement joins TRBV3-1 (or the pseudogene TRBV3-2) to TRBJ1-6; 7 positions match TRBD1. J gave up 8 bases and V 1 base, and 5 bases lay outside the gene matches. CDR3 length equals 15 residues. Looked up from germline, CDR1 is LGHDT and CDR2 is YNNKEL (reference sequence). The CDR3 reads CASSQGQGRDSPLHF. Here the CDR3 DNA reads TGTGCCAGCAGCCAAGGACAGGGTAGAGATTCACCCCTCCACTTT.

CDR3 sequence (DNA): TGTGCCAGCAGTTATGAGACGAACACTGAAGCTTTCTTT. This gives the protein CASSYETNTEAFF. The chain couples TRBV6-6 to TRBJ1-1; D call uncertain. The CDR3 extends over 13 amino acids. Germline CDR1 is MNHNY and CDR2 is SVGAGI (reference sequence). V lost 3 bases, J lost 1 base, and 6 bases lay in between.

The chain uses TRBV15 and TRBJ2-3; 7 nucleotides line up with TRBD2. The V and J ends lost 1 base and 0 bases, in that order; junction bases with no gene match: 7. CDR3 length: 17 residues. Germline-derived CDR1 and CDR2 are LNHNV and YYDKDF (reference sequence). Written as DNA, the CDR3 is TGTGCCACCAGCAGAGCAAGGCGGGGGACTAGCACAGATACGCAGTATTTT. Translated: CATSRARRGTSTDTQYF.

This chain connects TRBV5-4 to TRBJ2-3, with TRBD2 matching over 8 bases. V lost 3 bases and J lost 2; bases outside the gene matches: 8. This CDR3 has 16 amino acids. Germline values: CDR1 SGHNT, CDR2 YYREEE (reference sequence). The CDR3 sequence is CASSSSSGGVTDTQYF. The DNA for the CDR3 is TGTGCCAGCAGCTCTTCCAGCGGGGGTGTCACAGATACGCAGTATTTT.

The chain's CDR3 is CASSTRRGPSSYNSPLHF. The DNA of the CDR3 is TGTGCCAGCAGCACCAGGCGAGGGCCGAGCTCCTATAATTCACCCCTCCACTTT. This chain joins TRBV21-1 and TRBJ1-6. TRBV21-1 has pseudogene status. The CDR3 loop spans 18 amino acids.

The rearrangement uses TRBV7-9 and TRBJ2-3; 10 bases map to TRBD2. The CDR3 runs to 16 residues. V lost 7 bases and J lost 2; bases outside the gene matches: 9. CDR1 and CDR2 (germline): SEHNR, FQNEAQ (reference sequence). This chain's CDR3 is CASTQSTSGFTDTQYF. The CDR3, as DNA: TGTGCCAGCACCCAGTCGACTAGCGGGTTCACAGATACGCAGTATTTT.

The V gene is TRBV5-6, the J gene TRBJ1-1; no reliable D call. The CDR3 extends over 15 amino acids. V lost 0 bases, J lost 0 bases, and 9 bases lay in between. Germline V gives CDR1 SGHDT, CDR2 YYEEEE. The chain's CDR3 is CASSLDGRVNTEAFF. The CDR3 nucleotides are TGTGCCAGCAGCTTGGACGGCCGGGTGAACACTGAAGCTTTCTTT.

The V and J genes are TRBV9 and TRBJ2-6, with a possible D match to TRBD1 (7 bases). V was cut by 4 bases and J by 2 bases, with 10 bases left in between. Germline V gene lookup returns CDR1 SGDLS and CDR2 YYNGEE. The CDR3 totals 15 residues. The CDR3 spells CASSTRGAGANVLTF. The CDR3 nucleotides are TGTGCCAGCAGCACCAGGGGGGCTGGGGCCAACGTCCTGACTTTC.

The gene calls are TRBV7-9 and TRBJ2-7; D gene ambiguous. Germline assignment: CDR1 SEHNR and CDR2 FQNEAQ (reference sequence). The CDR3 sequence is 13 residues long. Trimming pared 5 bases from V and 3 bases from J, leaving 11 bases between. In DNA, the CDR3 is TGTGCCAGCAGCCCGAATCTAATCTACGAGCAGTACTTC. Protein sequence: CASSPNLIYEQYF.

The chain combines TRBV5-1 with TRBJ2-5, with 15 bases aligning to TRBD2. J gave up 5 bases and V 0 bases, and 14 bases lay outside the gene matches. This CDR3 comprises 20 residues. Germline V gives CDR1 SGHRS, CDR2 YFSETQ. CDR3 sequence (DNA): TGCGCCAGCAGCTTGGCCTGGGGACTAGCGGGGGGAATCTCCGTGGAGACCCAGTACTTC. This gives the protein CASSLAWGLAGGISVETQYF.

This clone was seen just once. The chain uses TRBV25-1 and TRBJ1-2, with TRBD1 matching over 7 bases. This CDR3 has 14 amino acids. The germline CDR1 and CDR2 sequences are MGHDK and SYGVNS. J gave up 5 bases and V 2 bases, and 5 bases lay outside the gene matches. The CDR3 bases are TGTGCCAGCAGTGAAGCTGGCAGGGGGTATGGCTACACCTTC. It specifies CASSEAGRGYGYTF.

The chain recombines TRBV5-8 with TRBJ2-1, with TRBD1 matching over 9 bases. Germline CDR1 reads SGHTS; CDR2 reads YDEGEE. With V trimmed by 5 bases and J by 4 bases, 7 bases remained unmatched. The CDR3 is made up of 15 amino acids. Here the CDR3 reads CASSPGTGFYNEQFF. CDR3 nucleotide sequence: TGTGCCAGCAGTCCCGGGACAGGGTTTTACAATGAGCAGTTCTTC.